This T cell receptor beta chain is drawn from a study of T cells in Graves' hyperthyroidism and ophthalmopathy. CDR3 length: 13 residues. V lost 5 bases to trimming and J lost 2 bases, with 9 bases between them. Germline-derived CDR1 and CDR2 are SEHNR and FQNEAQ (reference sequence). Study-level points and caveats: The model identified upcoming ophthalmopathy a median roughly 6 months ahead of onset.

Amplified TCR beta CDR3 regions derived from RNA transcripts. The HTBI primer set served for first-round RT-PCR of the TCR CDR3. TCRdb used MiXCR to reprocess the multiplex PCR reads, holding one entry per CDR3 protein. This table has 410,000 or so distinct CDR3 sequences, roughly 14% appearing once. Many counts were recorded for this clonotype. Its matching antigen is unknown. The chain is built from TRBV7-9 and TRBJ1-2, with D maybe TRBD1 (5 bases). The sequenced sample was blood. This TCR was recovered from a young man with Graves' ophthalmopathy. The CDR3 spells CASSTRDNYGYTF. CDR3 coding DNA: TGTGCCAGCAGCACCCGGGACAACTATGGCTACACCTTC. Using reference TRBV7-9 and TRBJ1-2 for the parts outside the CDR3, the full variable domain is DTGVSQNPRHKITKRGQNVTFRCDPISEHNRLYWYRQTLGQGPEFLTYFQNEAQLEKSRLLSDRFSAERPKGSFSTLEIQRTEQGDSAMYLCASSTRDNYGYTFGSGTRLTVV.